The table lists the clone carrying this T cell receptor (beta chain) with a few counts. What it binds is unknown. The CDR3 sequence is 15 residues long. The V end was cut by 1 base, the J end by 0 bases, with 6 bases between. Germline lookup yields CDR1 SEHNR and CDR2 FQNEAQ (reference sequence). The data belong to a study of CD8 T cells in ankylosing spondylitis. Study results and caveats: A TCR beta motif made of about eight highly homologous variants seemed typical of ankylosing spondylitis blood. There was reportedly significant enrichment of clones that were disease-linked in matched ankylosing spondylitis synovial fluid. Disease-associated clones were CD8+ and fairly uncommon in peripheral blood.

As the method for making TCR beta libraries, quantitative 5'-RACE with molecular barcodes was used. In TCRdb, the 5' RACE reads were re-called with MiXCR into one record per CDR3 protein. Here the sample spans over 30,000 distinct CDR3 sequences, 15% to 20% being singletons. The sequence was obtained from a male donor with ankylosing spondylitis or in good health (not recorded which). Sequencing was performed on blood. The chain carries TRBV7-9 and TRBJ2-2, with D uncertain. Written as DNA, the CDR3 is TGTGCCAGCAGCTTAGGACTCCCGAACACCGGGGAGCTGTTTTTT. Translated, it gives CASSLGLPNTGELFF.